The rows below give T cell receptor beta chains drawn from one sample of a study of T cell responses to AZD1222 COVID-19 vaccine. Profiled with immunoSEQ multiplex PCR; TCRdb holds only in-frame clones, not every one. The sample shows some 130,000 clones, about 92% of them seen only once. Sequencing was performed on peripheral blood, taken on day 0 of AZD1222 vaccination. Every receptor here comes from an adult in good health. Both conserved end residues are part of each CDR3. The D gene is left open where the match is weak. Rows give clone size only sometimes, using once, few, many, or a class for an expanded clone.

cdr3_aa cdr3_nt j_call v_call d_call cdr3_length clone_size
CASSLDRASTEAFF TGTGCCAGCAGCTTAGACAGGGCAAGCACTGAAGCTTTCTTT TRBJ1-1 TRBV7-2 . 14 .
CASSYSGRVETQYF TGTGCCAGCAGTTACTCGGGGAGGGTAGAGACCCAGTACTTC TRBJ2-5 TRBV6-5 TRBD2 14 .
CASSISGGSGYTF TGTGCCAGCAGCATCTCAGGGGGCTCTGGCTACACCTTC TRBJ1-2 TRBV5-5 TRBD1 13 once
CASSWRGSGSGEQFF TGTGCCAGCAGCTGGCGGGGTAGCGGGAGCGGTGAGCAGTTCTTC TRBJ2-1 TRBV5-4 TRBD2 15 .
CATSDFRGETQYF TGTGCCACCAGTGATTTTAGAGGAGAGACCCAGTACTTC TRBJ2-5 TRBV24-1 . 13 .
CAWSLPLGAGNTIYF TGTGCCTGGAGTTTGCCCCTAGGAGCTGGAAACACCATATATTTT TRBJ1-3 TRBV30 . 15 .
CASSELDSSGNTIYF TGTGCCAGCAGTGAATTGGACAGCTCTGGAAACACCATATATTTT TRBJ1-3 TRBV25-1 . 15 .
CASSPVGRYGYTF TGTGCCAGCTCCCCGGTCGGGAGATATGGCTACACCTTC TRBJ1-2 TRBV19 . 13 .
CASGLVVGQTIYEQYF TGTGCTAGTGGTTTGGTTGTCGGACAGACCATCTACGAGCAGTACTTC TRBJ2-7 TRBV12-5 . 16 .
CASSDREGEKLFF TGTGCCAGCAGTGACAGGGAGGGTGAAAAACTGTTTTTT TRBJ1-4 TRBV6-4 . 13 once
CASSLRQGSGNTIYF TGCGCCAGCAGCCTGAGACAGGGGTCAGGAAACACCATATATTTT TRBJ1-3 TRBV5-1 TRBD1 15 .
CSVSGQYSYEQYF TGCAGCGTCTCGGGACAGTACTCCTACGAGCAGTACTTC TRBJ2-7 TRBV29-1 TRBD1 13 .
CASSDGDANTGELFF TGTGCCAGCAGTGATGGGGACGCGAACACCGGGGAGCTGTTTTTT TRBJ2-2 TRBV6-1 . 15 .
CASSFVRVREKLFF TGTGCCAGCAGTTTCGTGAGGGTGCGCGAAAAACTGTTTTTT TRBJ1-4 TRBV28 . 14 .
CARVQVLGTGGLGTYEQYF TGTGCCAGAGTACAGGTTTTAGGGACAGGGGGCCTAGGAACCTACGAGCAGTACTTC TRBJ2-7 TRBV21-1 . 19 .
CATSDFGMTGAYGYTF TGTGCCACCAGTGATTTCGGGATGACAGGGGCCTATGGCTACACCTTC TRBJ1-2 TRBV24-1 TRBD1 16 .
CASSHTYGTTNTEAFF TGTGCCAGTAGCCACACATATGGGACGACGAACACTGAAGCTTTCTTT TRBJ1-1 TRBV19 . 16 .
CASSPQGRENFYEQYF TGTGCCAGCAGCCCCCAGGGGCGGGAGAATTTCTACGAGCAGTACTTC TRBJ2-7 TRBV7-3 . 16 .
CASSHGTEQHF TGTGCCAGCAGCCATGGGACCGAGCAGCATTTT TRBJ1-5 TRBV4-2 . 11 .
CASTFGHSVSHEQFF TGTGCCAGTACCTTTGGACATTCGGTCTCTCATGAGCAGTTCTTC TRBJ2-1 TRBV19 . 15 .
CASRRPGPDTQYF TGTGCCAGCAGAAGACCCGGGCCAGATACGCAGTATTTT TRBJ2-3 TRBV6-5 . 13 .
CASRPSKTGAPYEQYF TGTGCCAGCAGACCCTCGAAAACAGGGGCGCCGTACGAGCAGTACTTC TRBJ2-7 TRBV21-1 . 16 .
CASSKLVGDPTNEKLFF TGCGCCAGCAGCAAATTGGTGGGGGACCCCACTAATGAAAAACTGTTTTTT TRBJ1-4 TRBV4-1 . 17 once
CASSLFTGRGRLFF TGTGCCAGCAGCTTGTTTACAGGGAGGGGAAGACTGTTTTTT TRBJ1-4 TRBV7-9 . 14 .
CASSQVAQGGSPLHF TGTGCCAGCAGCCAGGTCGCGCAAGGAGGTTCACCCCTCCACTTT TRBJ1-6 TRBV7-2 . 15 .
CASSQGGLPRSGGPNEQFF TGCGCCAGCAGCCAAGGAGGCCTCCCCCGGTCAGGAGGGCCCAATGAGCAGTTCTTC TRBJ2-1 TRBV4-1 . 19 .
CASSLQGPAWNSPLHF TGTGCCAGCAGTTTACAGGGCCCTGCATGGAATTCACCCCTCCACTTT TRBJ1-6 TRBV28 . 16 .
CASSLTGSEQYF TGTGCCAGCTCACTTACAGGGAGCGAGCAGTACTTC TRBJ2-7 TRBV18 . 12 .
CASSEYGLAGMGGETQYF TGTGCCAGCAGTGAATATGGGCTAGCGGGGATGGGGGGAGAGACCCAGTACTTC TRBJ2-5 TRBV25-1 TRBD2 18 .
CASSYATRDGNTIYF TGTGCCAGCAGTTACGCTACCCGGGACGGAAACACCATATATTTT TRBJ1-3 TRBV6-6 . 15 once
CAISESPPLVSNGNEQFF TGTGCCATCAGTGAGTCGCCGCCCCTAGTTAGTAACGGGAATGAGCAGTTCTTC TRBJ2-1 TRBV10-3 . 18 .
CASSIHVEVRDYGYTF TGTGCCAGTAGTATCCACGTTGAGGTCAGGGACTATGGCTACACCTTC TRBJ1-2 TRBV19 . 16 .
CASSQEALSGRGNEQFF TGCGCCAGCAGCCAAGAGGCCCTTTCCGGGAGGGGCAATGAGCAGTTCTTC TRBJ2-1 TRBV4-1 TRBD2 17 .
CASSRWDSSTNEKLFF TGTGCCAGCAGCCGATGGGACAGTTCAACTAATGAAAAACTGTTTTTT TRBJ1-4 TRBV7-9 TRBD1 16 .
CASSVWETQYF TGTGCCAGCAGCGTTTGGGAGACCCAGTACTTC TRBJ2-5 TRBV9 . 11 .
CASSPSAGTGLYEQYF TGTGCCAGCAGTCCATCTGCCGGGACAGGGCTTTACGAGCAGTACTTC TRBJ2-7 TRBV27 TRBD1 16 .
CASSERMGNQPQHF TGTGCCAGCAGTGAAAGAATGGGCAATCAGCCCCAGCATTTT TRBJ1-5 TRBV6-4 . 14 .
CASSQVRTGDEKLFF TGCGCCAGCAGCCAAGTTCGGACAGGGGATGAAAAACTGTTTTTT TRBJ1-4 TRBV4-1 TRBD1 15 .
CASSPQFLNTEAFF TGTGCCAGCTCGCCGCAGTTTTTGAACACTGAAGCTTTCTTT TRBJ1-1 TRBV18 . 14 once
CASSQDLGSPYEQYF TGTGCCAGCAGCCAAGATCTAGGCTCACCCTACGAGCAGTACTTC TRBJ2-7 TRBV3-1/TRBV3-2 . 15 .
CASSFSGPLTNNSPLHF TGCGCCAGCAGCTTCAGCGGACCGCTTACAAATAATTCACCCCTCCACTTT TRBJ1-6 TRBV5-1 . 17 .
CASSQDRGVAGGPDTQYF TGCGCCAGCAGCCAAGATCGAGGCGTAGCGGGAGGCCCGGATACGCAGTATTTT TRBJ2-3 TRBV4-3 TRBD2 18 .